The present T cell receptor beta chain was sequenced within a study of cytomegalovirus exposure and HLA in healthy donors. Study-level findings and limits: The study put 150 or so TCR beta chains on its list as cytomegalovirus-associated. Despite most TCR sequences being rare, some public TCRs occurred in many donors. Specificity for CMV antigens was confirmed in vitro for three of the CMV-associated chains.

Donors were drawn from the approximately 130-subject validation cohort, separate from the 666-subject first cohort. Sequencing used immunoSEQ multiplex PCR; TCRdb keeps in-frame clones, though not all of them. The sample holds some 170,000 clones, around nine tenths seen once. This clone has only one observation. Its antigen is still unknown. The CDR3 length is 15 residues. From germline, CDR1 is MNHNY and CDR2 SVGAGI (reference sequence). Trimming took 3 bases from V and 2 from J; bases not matched to a gene: 3. Sequencing was done on a sample of PBMCs. J is TRBJ1-5 and V is TRBV6-6, with 8 bases lining up with TRBD1. The sequence was collected from a man between 18 and 29 years old in good health and CMV-seropositive. CDR3: CASSYSGQGNQPQHF. Written as DNA, the CDR3 is TGTGCCAGCAGTTATTCGGGACAGGGCAATCAGCCCCAGCATTTT.